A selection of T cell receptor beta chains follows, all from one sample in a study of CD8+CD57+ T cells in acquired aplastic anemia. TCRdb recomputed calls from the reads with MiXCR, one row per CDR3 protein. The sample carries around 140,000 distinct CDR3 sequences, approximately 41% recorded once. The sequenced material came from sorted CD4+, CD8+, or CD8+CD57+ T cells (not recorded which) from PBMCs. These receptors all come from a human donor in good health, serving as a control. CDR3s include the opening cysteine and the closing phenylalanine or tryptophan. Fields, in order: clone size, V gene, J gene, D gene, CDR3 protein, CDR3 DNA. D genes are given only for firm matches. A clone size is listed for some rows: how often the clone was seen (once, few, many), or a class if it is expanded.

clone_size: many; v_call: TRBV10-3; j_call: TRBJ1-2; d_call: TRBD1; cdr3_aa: CAISEGQGVGYTF; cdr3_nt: TGTGCCATCAGTGAAGGTCAGGGGGTTGGCTACACCTTC
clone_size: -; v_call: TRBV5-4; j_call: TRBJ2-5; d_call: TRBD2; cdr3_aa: CASSPGTSGRVQETQYF; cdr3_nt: TGTGCCAGCAGCCCCGGGACTAGCGGGAGGGTCCAAGAGACCCAGTACTTC
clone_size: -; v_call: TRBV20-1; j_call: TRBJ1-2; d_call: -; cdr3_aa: CSARPGGGYTF; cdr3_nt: TGCAGTGCTAGACCTGGGGGTGGCTACACCTTC
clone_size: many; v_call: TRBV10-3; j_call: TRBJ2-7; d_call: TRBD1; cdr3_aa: CAISPIPGQGHEQYF; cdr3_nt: TGTGCCATCAGTCCTATCCCGGGACAGGGTCACGAGCAGTACTTC
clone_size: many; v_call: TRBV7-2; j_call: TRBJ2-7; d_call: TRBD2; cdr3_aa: CASSLKAGYEQYF; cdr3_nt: TGTGCCAGCAGCTTAAAAGCGGGGTACGAGCAGTACTTC
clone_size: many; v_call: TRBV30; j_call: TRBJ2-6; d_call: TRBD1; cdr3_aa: CASDRSSGANVLTF; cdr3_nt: TGTGCCTCGGACAGGTCCTCTGGGGCCAACGTCCTGACTTTC
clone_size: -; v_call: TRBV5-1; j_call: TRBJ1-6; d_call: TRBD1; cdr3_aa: CASRGQGDSPLHF; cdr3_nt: TGCGCCAGCAGAGGACAGGGTGATTCACCCCTCCACTTT
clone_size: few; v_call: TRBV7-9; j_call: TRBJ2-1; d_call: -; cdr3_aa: CASSSSLNEQFF; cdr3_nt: TGTGCCAGCAGCTCGTCCCTAAACGAGCAGTTCTTC
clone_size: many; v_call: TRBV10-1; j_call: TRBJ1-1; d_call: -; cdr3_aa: CASSDPGRGWAAFF; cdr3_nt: TGCGCCAGCAGTGACCCCGGTCGGGGTTGGGCAGCTTTCTTT
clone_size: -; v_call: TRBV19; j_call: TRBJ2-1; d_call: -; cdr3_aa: CASSGGQYGLYNEQFF; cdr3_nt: TGTGCCAGTAGCGGGGGACAATATGGATTGTACAATGAGCAGTTCTTC
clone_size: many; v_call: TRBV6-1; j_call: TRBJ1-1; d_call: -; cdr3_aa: CASRSTTGGRGVAFF; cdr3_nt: TGTGCCAGCAGATCCACCACAGGAGGCCGGGGGGTAGCTTTCTTT
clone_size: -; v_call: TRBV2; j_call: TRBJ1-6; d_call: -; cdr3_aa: CASSELPYNSPLHF; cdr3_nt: TGTGCCAGCAGTGAACTTCCCTATAATTCACCCCTCCACTTT
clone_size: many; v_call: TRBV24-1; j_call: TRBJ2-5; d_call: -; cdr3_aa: CATSDLGSPKGTQYF; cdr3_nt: TGTGCCACCAGTGATTTGGGGAGTCCCAAGGGGACCCAGTACTTC
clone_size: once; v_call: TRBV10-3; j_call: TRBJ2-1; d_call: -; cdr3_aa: CAISRGRGASYNEQFF; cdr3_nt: TGTGCCATCAGCAGAGGCAGGGGGGCCTCCTACAATGAGCAGTTCTTC
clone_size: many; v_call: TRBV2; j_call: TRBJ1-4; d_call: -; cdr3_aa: CASSEGGRGSGKLFF; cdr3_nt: TGTGCCAGCAGTGAAGGGGGCAGGGGCTCGGGAAAACTGTTTTTT
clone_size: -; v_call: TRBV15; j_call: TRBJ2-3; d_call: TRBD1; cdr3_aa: CATSRDQGASTDTQYF; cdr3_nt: TGTGCCACCAGCAGAGATCAGGGGGCCTCCACAGATACGCAGTATTTT
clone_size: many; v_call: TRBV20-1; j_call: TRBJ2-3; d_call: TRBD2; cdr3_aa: CSAWSGARTDTQYF; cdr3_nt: TGCAGTGCCTGGAGCGGGGCACGCACAGATACGCAGTATTTT
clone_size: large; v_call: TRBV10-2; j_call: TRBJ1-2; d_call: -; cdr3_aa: CASRRGQQNYGYTF; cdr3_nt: TGCGCCAGCCGACGAGGGCAGCAAAACTATGGCTACACCTTC
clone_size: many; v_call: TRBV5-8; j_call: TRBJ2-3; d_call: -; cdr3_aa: CASSLGGEWDTQYF; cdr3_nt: TGTGCCAGCAGCTTGGGGGGGGAGTGGGATACGCAGTATTTT
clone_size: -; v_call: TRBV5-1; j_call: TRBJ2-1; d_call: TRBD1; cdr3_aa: CASSPTGTGGLRACNEQFF; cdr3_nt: TGCGCCAGCAGCCCGACCGGGACAGGGGGTTTGCGTGCCTGCAATGAGCAGTTCTTC
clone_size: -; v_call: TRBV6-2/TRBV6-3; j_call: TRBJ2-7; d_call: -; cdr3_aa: CASRALANSNEQYF; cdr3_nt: TGTGCCAGCCGAGCCCTAGCGAATTCCAACGAGCAGTACTTC
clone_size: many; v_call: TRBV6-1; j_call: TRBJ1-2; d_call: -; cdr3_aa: CASSPPGASNYGYTF; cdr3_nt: TGTGCCAGCAGCCCACCAGGGGCCTCTAACTATGGCTACACCTTC
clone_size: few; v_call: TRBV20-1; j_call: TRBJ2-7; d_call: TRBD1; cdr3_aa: CSARQTGGPYEQYF; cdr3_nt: TGCAGTGCTAGACAAACAGGGGGCCCCTACGAGCAGTACTTC
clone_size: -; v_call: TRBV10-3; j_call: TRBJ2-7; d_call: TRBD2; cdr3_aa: CAISATSAHEQYF; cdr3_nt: TGTGCCATCAGTGCGACTAGCGCCCACGAGCAGTACTTC